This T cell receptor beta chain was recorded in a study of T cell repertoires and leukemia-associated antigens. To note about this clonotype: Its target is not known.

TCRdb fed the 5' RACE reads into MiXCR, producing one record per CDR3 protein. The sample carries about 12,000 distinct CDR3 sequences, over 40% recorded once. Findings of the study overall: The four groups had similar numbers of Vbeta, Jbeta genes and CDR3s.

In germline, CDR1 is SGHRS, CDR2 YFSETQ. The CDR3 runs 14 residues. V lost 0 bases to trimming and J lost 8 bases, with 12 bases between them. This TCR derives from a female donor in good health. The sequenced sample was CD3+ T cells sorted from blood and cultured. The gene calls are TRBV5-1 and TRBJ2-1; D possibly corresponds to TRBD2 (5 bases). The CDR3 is CASSLDTGRDEQFF. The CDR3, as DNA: TGCGCCAGCAGCTTGGATACGGGAAGAGATGAGCAGTTCTTC.